The next 3 T cell receptor beta chains were all read from a single sample in a study of T cell repertoires in cytomegalovirus infection. Their antigens are not known. One entry per CDR3 protein, called by TCRdb with MiXCR from the reads. This table holds 750,000 to 950,000 distinct CDR3 sequences, 29% found once. Sequenced here: cultured CD8+ T cells from PBMCs, sampled from culture after CMV antigen stimulation. The receptors shown here come from a human donor in good health (CMV status not recorded). Some clones in this sample may be carry-over from other donors' samples.

To note about this clonotype: This may stem from a read error, because a much larger clone lies one nucleotide away. The chain links TRBV27 to TRBJ2-2; TRBD2 might be the D (5 bases). The length of the CDR3 is 14 residues. Germline V lookup: CDR1 MNHEY, CDR2 SMNVEV (reference sequence). In DNA form, the CDR3 reads TGTGCCAGCAGTTCCCACTCGAACACCGGGGAGCTGCTTTTT. Translating it yields CASSSHSNTGELLF.

The V call is TRBV27, the J call TRBJ2-1, with 7 bases aligning to TRBD2. The CDR3 totals 16 residues. The germline CDR1 and CDR2 sequences are MNHEY and SMNVEV (reference sequence). V lost 5 bases to trimming and J lost 0 bases; unmatched junction nucleotides: 7. In nucleotides, the CDR3 is TGTGCCAGCAGTCCGTGGGGGGGGGGCTCCTACAATGAGCAGTTCTTC. Protein sequence: CASSPWGGGSYNEQFF.

This clonotype occurred a few times. This chain joins TRBV7-9 and TRBJ1-1, with a weak D call TRBD1 (6 bases). The CDR3 covers 16 residues. Per germline, CDR1 SEHNR and CDR2 FQNEAQ (reference sequence). The V end was cut by 5 bases, the J end by 3 bases, with 19 bases between. CDR3 in amino acids: CASSHNRVPVDTEAFF. The CDR3 DNA sequence: TGTGCCAGCAGCCATAACAGGGTTCCCGTCGACACTGAAGCTTTCTTT.